Below are 17 T cell receptor beta chains sequenced from a single sample in a study of T cell responses to AZD1222 COVID-19 vaccine. Method: immunoSEQ multiplex PCR; TCRdb's copy keeps in-frame clones and lacks some. Of fewer than 130,000 clones listed, roughly 87% are singletons. The sequences come from peripheral blood, collected on day 0 of AZD1222 vaccination. These TCRs come from an adult in good health.

The chain employs TRBV5-1 and TRBJ2-2, with 7 nucleotides matching TRBD1. V lost 4 bases, J lost 4 bases, and 16 bases stayed unmatched. The CDR3 contains 18 residues. The germline gives CDR1 SGHRS, CDR2 YFSETQ. As DNA, the CDR3 is TGCGCCAGCAGCGTTCTAGGGGGCGCGGGTCTCCCCACCGGGGAGCTGTTTTTT. Amino acids: CASSVLGGAGLPTGELFF. The whole variable domain, filled in from reference TRBV5-1 and TRBJ2-2, reads KAGVTQTPRYLIKTRGQQVTLSCSPISGHRSVSWYQQTPGQGLQFLFEYFSETQRNKGNFPGRFSGRQFSNSRSEMNVSTLELGDSALYLCASSVLGGAGLPTGELFFGEGSRLTVL.

The genes are TRBV7-8 and TRBJ2-3, with 8 bases that match TRBD2. Looked up from germline, CDR1 is SGHVS and CDR2 is FQNEAQ. The CDR3 is 16 amino acids. With V trimmed by 2 bases and J by 3 bases, 7 bases remained unmatched. The CDR3 is CASSLYSSGYTDTQYF. The CDR3 region has the DNA TGTGCCAGCAGCTTATATTCTAGCGGGTATACAGATACGCAGTATTTT.

The chain carries TRBV5-8 and TRBJ2-3; no clear D. CDR3 size: 13 residues. CDR1 and CDR2 (germline): SGHTS, YDEGEE. Trimming pared 0 bases from V and 12 bases from J, leaving 14 bases between. CDR3: CASSLAPPATQYF. Written as DNA, the CDR3 is TGTGCCAGCAGCTTGGCCCCCCCGGCTACCCAGTATTTT.

The chain recombines TRBV3-1 (or the pseudogene TRBV3-2) with TRBJ1-1; possible D gene TRBD1, 5 bases. Trimming cost V 5 bases and J 1 base, with 8 bases left between them. Germline-derived CDR1 and CDR2 are LGHDT and YNNKEL (reference sequence). This CDR3 comprises 13 residues. The CDR3 protein is CASSAGQNTEAFF. The CDR3 region has the DNA TGTGCCAGCAGCGCTGGACAGAACACTGAAGCTTTCTTT.

The V call is TRBV11-3, the J call TRBJ2-3, with D perhaps TRBD1 or TRBD2 (6 bases each). In germline, CDR1 is SGHNT, CDR2 YENEEA. V lost 5 bases and J 0 bases, leaving 9 bases between the germline ends. The CDR3 runs to 14 residues. The CDR3, as DNA: TGTGCCAGCAGCCAAGGGGGGAGCACAGATACGCAGTATTTT. It encodes CASSQGGSTDTQYF. The whole variable domain, filled in from reference TRBV11-3 and TRBJ2-3, reads EAGVVQSPRYKIIEKKQPVAFWCNPISGHNTLYWYLQNLGQGPELLIRYENEEAVDDSQLPKDRFSAERLKGVDSTLKIQPAELGDSAVYLCASSQGGSTDTQYFGPGTRLTVL.

On this clone itself: Relative to the germline gene, one junction end is altered; a read error may explain this. V gene TRBV4-1 combines with J gene TRBJ2-2, with D possibly TRBD2 on 5 matching bases. The CDR3 spans 16 residues. Germline V CDR1 and CDR2: MGHRA, YSYEKL. The CDR3 coding sequence is TGCGCCAGCAGCCGACTACTAGATTCGAATACCGGGGAGCTGTTTTTT. Protein: CASSRLLDSNTGELFF.

This chain joins TRBV27 and TRBJ2-1; D might be TRBD1 or TRBD2, each matching 5 bases. Trimming removed 0 bases from V and 8 bases from J, with 14 bases in between. Per the germline V gene, CDR1 is MNHEY and CDR2 is SMNVEV (reference sequence). This CDR3 is built from 15 residues. The CDR3, as DNA: TGTGCCAGCAGTTTATCCCCGGGGCCACCGCATGAGCAGTTCTTC. This translates into CASSLSPGPPHEQFF.

The rearrangement links TRBV7-2 to TRBJ1-5, with D hard to call. The CDR3 is 15 amino acids. With 1 base removed from V and 3 bases from J, the gap between germline ends came to 10 bases. The V gene's germline CDR1 is SGHTA and CDR2 FQGNSA. CDR3 sequence reads: CASSLGVGNNQPQHF. The CDR3 coding sequence is TGTGCCAGCAGCTTAGGTGTAGGAAACAATCAGCCCCAGCATTTT.

The chain recombines TRBV27 with TRBJ2-7; D is unclear. The germline gives CDR1 MNHEY, CDR2 SMNVEV (reference sequence). V lost 2 bases, J lost 3 bases, and 8 bases lay in between. The CDR3 extends over 13 amino acids. The CDR3: CASSLATNYEQYF. The CDR3 coding sequence is TGTGCCAGCAGTTTAGCCACCAACTACGAGCAGTACTTC.

The chain joins TRBV2 to TRBJ1-6; unclear D gene. Deletions cut 6 bases from V and 7 bases from J, with 16 bases between. Looked up from germline, CDR1 is SNHLY and CDR2 is FYNNEI. The CDR3 is 15 amino acids. The DNA for the CDR3 is TGTGCCAGCAGCCCCATGACGGCAACAAATTCACCCCTCCACTTT. Residues: CASSPMTATNSPLHF.

The chain carries TRBV7-3 and TRBJ2-2, with 14 bases lining up with TRBD2. The CDR3 consists of 16 residues. Germline CDR1 reads SGHTA; CDR2 reads FQGTGA. Trimming at V came to 5 bases and at J to 4 bases, leaving 3 bases not matched to a gene. In DNA form, the CDR3 reads TGTGCCAGCAGCCCCGGACTAGCGGGGGGCACCGGGGAGCTGTTTTTT. Protein: CASSPGLAGGTGELFF.

V gene TRBV19 combines with J gene TRBJ1-5; 7 positions agree with TRBD1. CDR1 LNHDA and CDR2 SQIVND come from the germline V gene (reference sequence). This CDR3 has 13 residues. After removal of 5 bases from V and 7 bases from J, the junction contained 5 bases not matched to a gene. CDR3 in amino acids: CASSPDRVQPQHF. CDR3 in DNA: TGTGCCAGTAGTCCTGACAGGGTCCAGCCCCAGCATTTT.

The gene calls are TRBV5-1 and TRBJ2-2, with D possibly TRBD1 on 6 matching bases. The germline V gene has CDR1 SGHRS and CDR2 YFSETQ. The CDR3 sequence is 16 residues long. V lost 4 bases, J lost 6 bases, and 19 bases lay in between. The CDR3, as DNA: TGCGCCAGCAGCCCCAGGGACAAAACAATGGCCGGGGAGCTGTTTTTT. This translates into CASSPRDKTMAGELFF.

This clone was recorded many times. This same CDR3 is encoded by further DNA sequences in the sample. The chain is built from TRBV7-3 and TRBJ2-5; D gene uncertain. This CDR3 region has 13 residues. Germline V gene lookup returns CDR1 SGHTA and CDR2 FQGTGA. Trimming cost V 1 base and J 4 bases, with 7 bases left between them. CDR3 DNA: TGTGCCAGCAGCTTAAACCCTCGAGAGACCCAGTACTTC. The encoded protein is CASSLNPRETQYF.

The V call is TRBV28, the J call TRBJ1-5, with 8 bases identical to TRBD1. The V gene end was trimmed by 8 bases and the J gene end by 3 bases; junction bases not matched to a gene: 3. Germline V CDR1 and CDR2: MDHEN, SYDVKM. CDR3 size: 13 residues. CDR3: CASRQGYNQPQHF. CDR3 coding DNA: TGTGCCAGCCGACAGGGGTACAATCAGCCCCAGCATTTT.

This chain uses TRBV11-3 with TRBJ1-2; D not resolved. The CDR3 consists of 14 residues. Germline assignment: CDR1 SGHNT and CDR2 YENEEA. V lost 0 bases to trimming and J lost 5 bases, with 10 bases between them. CDR3 sequence: CASSLDSGGYGYTF. The CDR3 nucleotides are TGTGCCAGCAGCTTAGATTCCGGAGGGTATGGCTACACCTTC.

The chain links TRBV2 to TRBJ2-3, with 7 bases identical to TRBD2. Trimming cost V 3 bases and J 4 bases; bases outside gene matches: 10. CDR1 and CDR2 from the germline V gene are SNHLY and FYNNEI. This CDR3 is built from 16 residues. In nucleotides, the CDR3 is TGTGCCAGCAGTGACGGAAGCGGGGCGTTGGCAGATACGCAGTATTTT. Translated: CASSDGSGALADTQYF.